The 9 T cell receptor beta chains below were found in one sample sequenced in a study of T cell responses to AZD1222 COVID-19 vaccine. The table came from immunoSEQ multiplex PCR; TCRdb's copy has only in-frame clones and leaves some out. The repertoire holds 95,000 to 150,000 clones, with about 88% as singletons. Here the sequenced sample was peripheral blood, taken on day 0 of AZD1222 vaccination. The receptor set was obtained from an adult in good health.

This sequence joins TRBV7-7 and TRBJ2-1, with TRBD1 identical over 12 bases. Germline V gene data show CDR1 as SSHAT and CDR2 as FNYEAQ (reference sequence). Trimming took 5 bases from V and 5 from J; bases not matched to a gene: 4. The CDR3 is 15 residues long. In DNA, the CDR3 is TGTGCCAGCAGCCCCGGGACAGGGGGCCACAATGAGCAGTTCTTC. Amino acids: CASSPGTGGHNEQFF. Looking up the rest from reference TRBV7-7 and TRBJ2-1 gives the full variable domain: GAGVSQSPRYKVTKRGQDVTLRCDPISSHATLYWYQQALGQGPEFLTYFNYEAQPDKSGLPSDRFSAERPEGSISTLTIQRTEQRDSAMYRCASSPGTGGHNEQFFGPGTRLTVL.

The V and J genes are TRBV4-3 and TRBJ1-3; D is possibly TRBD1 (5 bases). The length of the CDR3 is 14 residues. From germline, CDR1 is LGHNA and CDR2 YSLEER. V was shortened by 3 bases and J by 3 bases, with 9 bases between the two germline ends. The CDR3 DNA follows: TGCGCCAGCAGCCAGGACACTCTTGGAAACACCATATATTTT. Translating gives CASSQDTLGNTIYF.

The DNA for the CDR3 is TGTGCCAGTAGTATACGGGGGCGGACAGATACGCAGTATTTT. Protein: CASSIRGRTDTQYF. V usage is TRBV19 and J usage is TRBJ2-3; D tentatively reads TRBD1 or TRBD2 (6 bases each). The CDR3 runs 14 residues. V was cut by 2 bases and J by 3 bases, with 9 bases left in between. The germline gives CDR1 LNHDA, CDR2 SQIVND (reference sequence). The whole variable domain, filled in from reference TRBV19 and TRBJ2-3, reads DGGITQSPKYLFRKEGQNVTLSCEQNLNHDAMYWYRQDPGQGLRLIYYSQIVNDFQKGDIAEGYSVSREKKESFPLTVTSAQKNPTAFYLCASSIRGRTDTQYFGPGTRLTVL.

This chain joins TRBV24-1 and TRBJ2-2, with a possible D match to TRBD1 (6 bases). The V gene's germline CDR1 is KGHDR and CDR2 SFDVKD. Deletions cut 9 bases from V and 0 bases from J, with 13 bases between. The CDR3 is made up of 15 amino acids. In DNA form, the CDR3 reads TGTGCCACCGGCGGACAGACACCGAACACCGGGGAGCTGTTTTTT. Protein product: CATGGQTPNTGELFF.

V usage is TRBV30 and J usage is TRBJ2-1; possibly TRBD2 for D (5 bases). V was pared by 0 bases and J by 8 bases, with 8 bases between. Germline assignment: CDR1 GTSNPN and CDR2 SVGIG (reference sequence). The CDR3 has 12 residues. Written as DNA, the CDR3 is TGTGCCTGGAGTGTAGTCGGGGATGAGCAGTTCTTC. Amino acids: CAWSVVGDEQFF.

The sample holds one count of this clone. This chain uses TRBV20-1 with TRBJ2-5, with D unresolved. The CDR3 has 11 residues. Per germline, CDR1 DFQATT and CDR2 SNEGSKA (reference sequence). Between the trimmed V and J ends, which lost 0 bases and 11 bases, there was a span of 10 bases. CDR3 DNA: TGCAGTGCTAGAGATTGGAGAGCACAGTACTTC. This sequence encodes CSARDWRAQYF.

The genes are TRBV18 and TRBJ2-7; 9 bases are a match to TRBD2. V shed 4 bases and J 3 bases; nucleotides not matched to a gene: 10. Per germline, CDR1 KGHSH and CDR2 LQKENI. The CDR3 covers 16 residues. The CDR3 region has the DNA TGTGCCAGCTCACTTTTCTTAGCGGGAGAAAACTACGAGCAGTACTTC. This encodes CASSLFLAGENYEQYF.

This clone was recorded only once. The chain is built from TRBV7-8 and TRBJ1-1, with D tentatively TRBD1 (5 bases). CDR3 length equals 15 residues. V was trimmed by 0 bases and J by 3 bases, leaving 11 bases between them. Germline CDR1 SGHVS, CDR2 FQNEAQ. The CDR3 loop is CASSLAMLGDTEAFF. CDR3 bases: TGTGCCAGCAGCTTAGCGATGTTGGGGGACACTGAAGCTTTCTTT.

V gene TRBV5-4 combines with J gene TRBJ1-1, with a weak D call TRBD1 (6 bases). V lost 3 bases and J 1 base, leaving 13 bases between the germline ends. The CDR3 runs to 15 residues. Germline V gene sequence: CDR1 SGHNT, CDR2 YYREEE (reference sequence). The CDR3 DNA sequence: TGTGCCAGCAGCTCAATAGAGACAGGGAACACTGAAGCTTTCTTT. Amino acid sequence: CASSSIETGNTEAFF.